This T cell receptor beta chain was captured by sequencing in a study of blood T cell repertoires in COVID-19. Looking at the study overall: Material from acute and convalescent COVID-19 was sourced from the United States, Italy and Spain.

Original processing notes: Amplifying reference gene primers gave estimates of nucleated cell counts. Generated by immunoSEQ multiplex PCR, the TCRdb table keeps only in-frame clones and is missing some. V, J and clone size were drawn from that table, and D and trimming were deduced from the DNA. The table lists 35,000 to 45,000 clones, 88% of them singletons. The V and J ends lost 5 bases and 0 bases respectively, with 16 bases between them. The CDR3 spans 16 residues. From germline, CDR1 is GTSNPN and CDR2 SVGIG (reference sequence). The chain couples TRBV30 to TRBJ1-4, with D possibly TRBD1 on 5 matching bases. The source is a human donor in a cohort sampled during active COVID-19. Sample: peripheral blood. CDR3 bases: TGTGCCTGGTCGGAGGGGTACACATCAACTAATGAAAAACTGTTTTTT. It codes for CAWSEGYTSTNEKLFF.